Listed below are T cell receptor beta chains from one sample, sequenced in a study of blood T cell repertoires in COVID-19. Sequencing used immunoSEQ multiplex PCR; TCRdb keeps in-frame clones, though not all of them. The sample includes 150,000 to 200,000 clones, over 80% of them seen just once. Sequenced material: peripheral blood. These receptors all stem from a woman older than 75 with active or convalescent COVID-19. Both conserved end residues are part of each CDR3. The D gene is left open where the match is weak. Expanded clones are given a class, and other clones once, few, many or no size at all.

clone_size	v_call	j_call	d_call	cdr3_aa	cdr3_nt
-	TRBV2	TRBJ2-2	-	CASSGTVANTGELFF	TGTGCCAGCAGTGGAACAGTCGCGAACACCGGGGAGCTGTTTTTT
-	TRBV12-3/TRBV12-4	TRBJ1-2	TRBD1	CASLRQGSYGYTF	TGTGCCAGCCTACGACAGGGAAGCTATGGCTACACCTTC
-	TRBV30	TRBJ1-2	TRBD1	CAWSARDRGTYGYTF	TGTGCCTGGTCCGCCCGGGACAGGGGGACCTATGGCTACACCTTC
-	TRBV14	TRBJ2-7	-	CASSQGRGGSYEQYF	TGTGCCAGCAGCCAAGGCCGAGGAGGATCCTACGAGCAGTACTTC
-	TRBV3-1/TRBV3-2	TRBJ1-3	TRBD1	CASSLTQGVGSGNTIYF	TGTGCCAGCAGCCTTACCCAGGGGGTTGGTTCTGGAAACACCATATATTTT
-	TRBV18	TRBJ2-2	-	CASSPGPRSTGELFF	TGTGCCAGCTCACCAGGGCCCCGATCCACCGGGGAGCTGTTTTTT
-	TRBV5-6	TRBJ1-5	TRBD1	CASSLGPQGQPQHF	TGTGCCAGCAGCTTGGGTCCACAGGGGCAGCCCCAGCATTTT
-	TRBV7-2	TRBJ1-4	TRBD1	CASSLATGGLDEKLFF	TGTGCCAGCAGCTTAGCGACAGGGGGTCTCGATGAAAAACTGTTTTTT
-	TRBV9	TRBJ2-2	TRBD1	CASSPRQGAGTGELFF	TGTGCCAGCAGCCCCAGACAGGGGGCAGGAACCGGGGAGCTGTTTTTT
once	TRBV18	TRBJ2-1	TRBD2	CASSPPTSGAINEQFF	TGTGCCAGCTCACCACCGACTAGCGGGGCAATCAATGAGCAGTTCTTC
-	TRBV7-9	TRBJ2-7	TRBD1	CASGTGGSEQYF	TGTGCCAGCGGGACAGGGGGCTCCGAGCAGTACTTC
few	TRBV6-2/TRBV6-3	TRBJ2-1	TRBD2	CASSPGLAGFKNEQFF	TGTGCCAGCAGTCCGGGACTAGCGGGGTTTAAGAATGAGCAGTTCTTC
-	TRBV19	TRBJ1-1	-	CASSIIGGAMNTEAFF	TGTGCCAGTAGTATAATTGGGGGGGCGATGAACACTGAAGCTTTCTTT
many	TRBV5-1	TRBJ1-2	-	CASSWDTPAGYGYTF	TGCGCCAGCAGCTGGGACACCCCGGCGGGCTATGGCTACACCTTC
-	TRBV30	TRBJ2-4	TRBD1	CAWSVQGANIAKNIQYF	TGTGCCTGGAGTGTACAGGGGGCGAACATAGCCAAAAACATTCAGTACTTC
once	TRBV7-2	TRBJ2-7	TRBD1	CASSLSVGTEYEQYF	TGTGCCAGCAGCTTATCCGTCGGGACAGAGTACGAGCAGTACTTC
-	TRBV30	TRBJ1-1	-	CAWSVQENTEAFF	TGTGCCTGGAGTGTACAAGAAAACACTGAAGCTTTCTTT
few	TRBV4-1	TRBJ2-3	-	CASSQDRASSTGNTQYF	TGCGCCAGCAGCCAAGATCGGGCCAGCTCCACGGGGAATACGCAGTATTTT
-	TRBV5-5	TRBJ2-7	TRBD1	CASSTGTAAYEQYF	TGTGCCAGCAGCACCGGGACAGCGGCCTACGAGCAGTACTTC
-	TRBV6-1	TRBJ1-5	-	CASSEVGGNQPQHF	TGTGCCAGCAGTGAAGTAGGGGGTAATCAGCCCCAGCATTTT
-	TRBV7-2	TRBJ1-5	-	CASSEGGSWNQPQHF	TGTGCCAGCAGCGAAGGGGGTTCTTGGAATCAGCCCCAGCATTTT
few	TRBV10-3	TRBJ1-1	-	CAISEQGNTEAFF	TGTGCCATCAGTGAGCAGGGGAACACTGAAGCTTTCTTT
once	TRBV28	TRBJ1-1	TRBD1	CASAAGTGKLGTAFF	TGTGCCAGCGCCGCCGGGACAGGCAAGCTCGGGACAGCTTTCTTT
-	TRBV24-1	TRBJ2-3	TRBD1	CATSDSRGPGAPDTQYF	TGTGCCACCAGTGATTCGAGGGGGCCGGGTGCACCTGATACGCAGTATTTT
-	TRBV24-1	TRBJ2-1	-	CATSDDSSYNEQFF	TGTGCCACCAGTGATGACAGCAGTTACAATGAGCAGTTCTTC
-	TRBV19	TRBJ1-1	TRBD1	CASISGTVNTEAFF	TGTGCCAGTATATCGGGGACAGTGAACACTGAAGCTTTCTTT
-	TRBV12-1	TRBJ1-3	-	CASSSWGGCSGNTIYF	TGTGCCAGCAGTTCCTGGGGGGGTTGCTCTGGAAACACCATATATTTT
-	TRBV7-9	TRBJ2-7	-	CASNDPTRTYEQYF	TGTGCCAGCAATGATCCGACTCGAACCTACGAGCAGTACTTC
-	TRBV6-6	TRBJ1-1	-	CASRPTGFTEAFF	TGTGCCAGCAGACCCACAGGGTTCACTGAAGCTTTCTTT
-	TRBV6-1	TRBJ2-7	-	CASSDEEVRF	TGTGCCAGCAGTGATGAGGAAGTACGTTTC
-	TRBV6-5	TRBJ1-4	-	CASSRDPRSNEKLFF	TGTGCCAGCAGCCGTGACCCTAGGTCTAATGAAAAACTGTTTTTT
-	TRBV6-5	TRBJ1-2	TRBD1	CASRLTGGLNYGYTF	TGTGCCAGCAGACTGACAGGGGGCTTAAACTATGGCTACACCTTC
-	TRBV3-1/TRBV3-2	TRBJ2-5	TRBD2	CASYSGGETQYF	TGTGCCAGCTATAGCGGGGGAGAGACCCAGTACTTC
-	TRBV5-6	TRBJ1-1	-	CASKGHSNTEAFF	TGTGCCAGCAAAGGTCACAGTAACACTGAAGCTTTCTTT
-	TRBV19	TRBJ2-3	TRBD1	CASSPGTGYFTTDTQYF	TGTGCCAGTAGTCCCGGGACAGGATACTTTACCACAGATACGCAGTATTTT
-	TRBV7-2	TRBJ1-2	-	CASTRPGDYGYTF	TGTGCCAGCACCCGACCGGGGGACTATGGCTACACCTTC
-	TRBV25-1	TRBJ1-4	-	CASRHNEKLFF	TGTGCCAGCAGACATAATGAAAAACTGTTTTTT
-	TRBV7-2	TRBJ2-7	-	CASSLEASREQYF	TGTGCCAGCAGCTTAGAGGCTAGCCGCGAGCAGTACTTC
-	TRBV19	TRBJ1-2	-	CASSMRAPGGYTF	TGTGCCAGTAGTATGCGGGCCCCCGGGGGCTACACCTTC
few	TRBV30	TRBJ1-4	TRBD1	CAWGGQGFATNEKLFF	TGTGCCTGGGGGGGACAGGGGTTTGCAACTAATGAAAAACTGTTTTTT
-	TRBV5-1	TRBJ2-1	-	CASSYSGAYNEQFF	TGCGCCAGCAGCTATTCAGGGGCTTACAATGAGCAGTTCTTC
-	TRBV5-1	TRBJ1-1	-	CASSLAPGNTEAFF	TGCGCCAGCAGCTTGGCCCCGGGGAACACTGAAGCTTTCTTT
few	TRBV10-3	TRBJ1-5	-	CAISEETAINQPQHF	TGTGCCATCAGTGAGGAGACAGCAATCAATCAGCCCCAGCATTTT
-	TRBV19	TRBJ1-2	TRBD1	CASDTGATNYGYTF	TGTGCCAGTGACACAGGGGCCACTAACTATGGCTACACCTTC
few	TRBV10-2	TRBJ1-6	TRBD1	CASSGGTGGGSPLHF	TGCGCCAGCAGTGGAGGGACAGGGGGGGGTTCACCCCTCCACTTT
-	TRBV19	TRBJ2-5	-	CASSMARQLQTQYF	TGTGCCAGTAGTATGGCCCGACAGCTACAGACCCAGTACTTC
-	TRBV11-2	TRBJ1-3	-	CASSLQATGNTIYF	TGTGCCAGCAGCTTACAGGCGACTGGAAACACCATATATTTT
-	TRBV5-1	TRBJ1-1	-	CASSNGLSGTPKEAFF	TGCGCCAGCAGCAATGGTCTATCCGGGACTCCTAAGGAAGCTTTCTTT
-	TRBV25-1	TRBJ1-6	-	CASSAGQKRSYNSPLHF	TGTGCCAGCAGTGCGGGACAAAAACGCTCCTATAATTCACCCCTCCACTTT
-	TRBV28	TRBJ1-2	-	CASSFTGYGYTF	TGTGCCAGCAGTTTTACCGGTTACGGCTACACCTTC